These 14 T cell receptor beta chains originate from one sample sequenced in a study of blood T cell repertoires in COVID-19 (dated by TCRdb to about 2020). The receptor library was made with the immunoSEQ multiplex PCR assay. TCRdb stores this immuneACCESS table with in-frame sequences only. Part of the clones is absent; in the studies checked, under half of the shortfall reflects unresolved V genes, and no reason is known for the rest. In this sample the table shows fewer than 200,000 clones, approximately 82% of which occur a single time. The ten largest clonotypes hold 5.2% of the sample. The sample taken for sequencing was PBMCs or T cells enriched from blood (not recorded which). The source is a woman aged 55-70 years with acute COVID-19.

This chain joins TRBV6-6 and TRBJ2-3; tentative D call: TRBD1 (5 bases). Trimming removed 11 bases at V and 3 bases at J, with 24 bases between. The CDR3 consists of 16 residues. The germline gives CDR1 MNHNY, CDR2 SVGAGI (reference sequence). The DNA for the CDR3 is TGTGCCTGTCGGATAAGGGGTATAGACACAACAGATACGCAGTATTTT. Its protein product is CACRIRGIDTTDTQYF.

V gene TRBV4-3 combines with J gene TRBJ1-6; 7 bases match TRBD1. The trim removed 1 base at V and 10 bases at J, leaving 7 bases unmatched. The CDR3 has 15 residues. From germline, CDR1 is LGHNA and CDR2 YSLEER. CDR3 bases: TGCGCCAGCAGCCAAGTACGGGACAGAGGATCACCCCTCCACTTT. Its translation is CASSQVRDRGSPLHF.

The chain has TRBV12-3 or TRBV12-4 and TRBJ2-5; 7 bases line up with TRBD2. This CDR3 contains 13 residues. V trimming: 6 bases; J trimming: 7 bases; junction bases outside the gene matches: 8. In DNA form, the CDR3 reads TGTGCCAGCAGCCTAGCGGAGATTGGGACCCAGTACTTC. The encoded protein is CASSLAEIGTQYF.

The chain combines TRBV4-2 with TRBJ2-5; the D is unclear. V lost 0 bases to trimming and J lost 4 bases, with 6 bases between them. Germline values: CDR1 LGHNA, CDR2 YNFKEQ. The CDR3 contains 13 residues. In DNA, the CDR3 is TGTGCCAGCAGCCAAGATAGTTCAGAGACCCAGTACTTC. Translating it yields CASSQDSSETQYF.

The chain recombines TRBV9 with TRBJ2-2; TRBD2 matches at 7 bases. V lost 1 base to trimming and J lost 5 bases; unmatched junction nucleotides: 11. The CDR3 consists of 17 residues. Germline V gene data show CDR1 as SGDLS and CDR2 as YYNGEE. Here the CDR3 reads CASSVPLGLAETGELFF. CDR3 DNA sequence: TGTGCCAGCAGCGTACCGTTGGGTCTAGCGGAAACCGGGGAGCTGTTTTTT.

The chain employs TRBV30 and TRBJ1-4, with D tentatively TRBD1 (5 bases). Germline loops: CDR1 GTSNPN, CDR2 SVGIG (reference sequence). This CDR3 spans 17 amino acids. The V gene lost 0 bases and the J gene lost 0 bases, with 14 bases spanning the gap. The CDR3 nucleotides read TGTGCCTGGAGTGTAGGGCAGGGAGGGGCAACTAATGAAAAACTGTTTTTT. This codes for CAWSVGQGGATNEKLFF.

The chain couples TRBV7-2 to TRBJ1-5; weak D call: TRBD1 (5 bases). Germline CDR1 and CDR2: SGHTA and FQGNSA. V was trimmed by 4 bases and J by 9 bases, leaving 19 bases between them. The CDR3 runs to 15 residues. The CDR3 DNA reads TGTGCCAGCAGCTCCTCAGGGATATTGGAGGGGCCCCAGCATTTT. It yields the protein CASSSSGILEGPQHF.

The chain has TRBV19 and TRBJ1-2, with D possibly matching TRBD1 (6 bases). Deletions cut 5 bases from V and 8 bases from J, with 15 bases between. This CDR3 region has 13 residues. Germline loops: CDR1 LNHDA, CDR2 SQIVND (reference sequence). The CDR3 protein is CASSVNRESGYTF. The CDR3 DNA is TGTGCCAGTAGTGTAAACAGGGAATCGGGCTACACCTTC.

The rearrangement joins TRBV19 to TRBJ2-3; 7 positions match TRBD1. The CDR3 spans 15 residues. The V gene's germline CDR1 is LNHDA and CDR2 SQIVND (reference sequence). V dropped 6 bases and J dropped 5; count of bases not matched to a gene: 11. The CDR3 DNA reads as TGTGCCAGTAGCCGGGACAGAAATTCAGGAGATACGCAGTATTTT. This sequence encodes CASSRDRNSGDTQYF.

Comments on this clone: One end of the junction does not line up with germline, which may come from a read error. V is TRBV19 and J is TRBJ2-6; 7 nucleotides match TRBD1. The germline V gene encodes CDR1 LNHDA and CDR2 SQIVND (reference sequence). This CDR3 region has 13 residues. The CDR3 DNA is TGTGCCAGTAGTACCACCTCCGGGACAGCTATACAGTTC. Translation gives CASSTTSGTAIQF.

The rearrangement links TRBV24-1 to TRBJ1-5; D is perhaps TRBD1 (6 bases). This CDR3 has 14 amino acids. The V gene's germline CDR1 is KGHDR and CDR2 SFDVKD. The V and J ends lost 6 bases and 4 bases respectively, with 12 bases between them. The CDR3 loop reads CATSHRESNQPQHF. CDR3 nucleotides: TGTGCCACCAGTCACAGGGAGTCGAATCAGCCCCAGCATTTT.

The genes are TRBV6-6 and TRBJ1-5; TRBD1 matches 9 bases. The CDR3 spans 15 residues. Germline CDR1 is MNHNY and CDR2 is SVGAGI (reference sequence). Trimming at V came to 0 bases and at J to 7 bases, leaving 4 bases not matched to a gene. CDR3 DNA sequence: TGTGCCAGCAGTTACTCCGGGACAGGGAACCAGCCCCAGCATTTT. Translated: CASSYSGTGNQPQHF.

The rearrangement links TRBV5-1 to TRBJ2-3, with TRBD2 matching 8 bases. The CDR3 has 15 residues. Trimming removed 4 bases from V and 3 bases from J; junction bases left unmatched: 7. Germline V gives CDR1 SGHRS, CDR2 YFSETQ. The CDR3 region is CASSLGTGGTDTQYF. The CDR3 nucleotides read TGCGCCAGCAGCCTGGGGACGGGGGGGACAGATACGCAGTATTTT.

This clone was detected only a few times. V and J are TRBV2 and TRBJ1-5; TRBD1 aligns across 9 bases. CDR1 and CDR2 (germline): SNHLY, FYNNEI. The ends lost 4 bases at V and 4 bases at J; junction bases unmatched: 5. The CDR3 runs to 15 residues. Here the CDR3 DNA reads TGTGCCAGCAGTGTGAGGGACAGGGTTAATCAGCCCCAGCATTTT. This codes for CASSVRDRVNQPQHF.